The present T cell receptor beta chain was sequenced within a study of prognosis after radiotherapy for stage I lung cancer. Study as a whole: Roughly 15 cases involved newly diagnosed primary stage I lung tumors, and roughly 5 involved oligometastatic NSCLC subsequent to surgical resection of the primary tumor.

This clonotype showed up many times. Its antigen is not identified. Germline loops: CDR1 MNHEY, CDR2 SVGEGT. Trimming left V 2 bases short and J 6 bases short, with 11 bases between. The CDR3 is 15 residues long. Whole-study findings and limits: The study found lower Shannon entropy after stereotactic body radiation therapy in patients who developed distant metastases. It was reported that patients with metastases and those without them differed in TRBV and TRBJ gene usage.

Starting from genomic DNA, TCR beta CDR3 was amplified through two-round multiplex PCR. First-round PCR employed TRBV- and TRBJ-specific primers for each gene. TCRdb recomputed calls from the multiplex PCR reads with MiXCR, one row per CDR3 protein. The table has about 35,000 distinct CDR3 sequences, less than 35% seen once. Sequenced material: PBMCs, taken before or after stereotactic body radiation therapy (not recorded which). The V and J genes are TRBV6-2 or TRBV6-3 and TRBJ1-6; D is unclear. The sequence was collected from a donor over 45 with non-small cell lung cancer. For the CDR3, the DNA is TGTGCCAGCAGTTACAGCGGGAATTTTAATTCACCCCTCCACTTT. Its protein is CASSYSGNFNSPLHF.